The TCR beta chain under discussion was sequenced for a study of CXCR3-negative and CXCR3-positive naive CD8 T cells. Findings and limits, study-wide: A higher hydrophobicity marked the TRB CDR3s of CXCR3-positive naive cells versus CXCR3-negative naive cells.

The CDR3 runs 14 residues. Germline V lookup: CDR1 SGHAT, CDR2 FQNNGV. On this clonotype: The antigen remains unidentified.

Libraries were UMI-labeled 5' RACE TRB cDNA. TCRdb reanalyzed the 5' RACE reads and collapses them to one entry per CDR3 protein, without DNA. In all, the sample yields around 120,000 distinct CDR3 sequences. The chain combines TRBV11-2 with TRBJ1-6. The source is a human donor in good health. Some clones in this sample may be carry-over from other donors' samples. Sequencing input: naive CXCR3+ CD8+ T cells from blood. Subset described: CD45RO-CCR7+CD27+CD95- naive CD8+ T cells expressing CXCR3 (TNR3+). CDR3 loop: CASSWAGDNSPLHF.